This T cell receptor (beta chain) was observed in a study of cytomegalovirus exposure and HLA in healthy donors. Trimming cost V 5 bases and J 4 bases; bases outside gene matches: 17. The germline V gene has CDR1 SEHNR and CDR2 FQNEAQ (reference sequence). This CDR3 contains 17 residues. Amplification used 60 Vbeta primers and 13 Jbeta primers. The assay was immunoSEQ multiplex PCR, and TCRdb's table has in-frame clones only and misses some. The table for this sample gives around 100,000 clones. The sample taken for sequencing was PBMCs. This TCR was sampled from a man aged 35-49 years in good health and CMV-seronegative. This sequence joins TRBV7-9 and TRBJ2-7; TRBD1 matches 7 bases. CDR3: CASSPQVPGQFRYEQYF. CDR3 coding DNA: TGTGCCAGCAGCCCCCAAGTCCCGGGACAGTTTCGGTACGAGCAGTACTTC.